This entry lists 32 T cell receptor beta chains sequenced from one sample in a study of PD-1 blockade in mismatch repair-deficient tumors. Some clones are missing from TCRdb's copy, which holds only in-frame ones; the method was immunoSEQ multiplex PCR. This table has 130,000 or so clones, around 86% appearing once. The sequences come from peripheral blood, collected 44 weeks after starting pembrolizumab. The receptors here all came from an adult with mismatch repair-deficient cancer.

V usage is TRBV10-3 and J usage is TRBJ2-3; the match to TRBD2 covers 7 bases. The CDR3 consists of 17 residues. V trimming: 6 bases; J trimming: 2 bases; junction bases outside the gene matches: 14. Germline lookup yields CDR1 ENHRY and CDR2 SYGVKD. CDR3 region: CAIRDPGSGSTTDTQYF. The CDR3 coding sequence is TGTGCCATCAGGGACCCGGGTAGCGGGTCAACCACAGATACGCAGTATTTT.

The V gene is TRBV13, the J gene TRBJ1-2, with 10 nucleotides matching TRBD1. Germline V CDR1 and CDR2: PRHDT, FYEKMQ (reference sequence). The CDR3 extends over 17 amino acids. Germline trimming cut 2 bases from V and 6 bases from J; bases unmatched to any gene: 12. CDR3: CASSLNRGTGEEDGYTF. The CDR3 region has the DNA TGTGCCAGCAGCTTAAACAGGGGGACAGGGGAGGAGGATGGCTACACCTTC. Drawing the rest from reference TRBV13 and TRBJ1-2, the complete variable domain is AAGVIQSPRHLIKEKRETATLKCYPIPRHDTVYWYQQGPGQDPQFLISFYEKMQSDKGSIPDRFSAQQFSDYHSELNMSSLELGDSALYFCASSLNRGTGEEDGYTFGSGTRLTVV.

The CDR3 DNA sequence: TGTGCCAGAGGACAGGGGAAGAACACTGAAGCTTTCTTT. Encoded protein: CARGQGKNTEAFF. This chain connects TRBV2 to TRBJ1-1; 9 bases are a match to TRBD1. The CDR3 sequence is 13 residues long. Germline-derived CDR1 and CDR2 are SNHLY and FYNNEI. After removal of 9 bases from V and 1 base from J, the junction contained 3 bases not matched to a gene.

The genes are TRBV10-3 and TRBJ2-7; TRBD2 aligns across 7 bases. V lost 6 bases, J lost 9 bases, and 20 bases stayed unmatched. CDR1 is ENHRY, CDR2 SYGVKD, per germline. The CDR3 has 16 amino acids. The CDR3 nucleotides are TGTGCCATCAGCAGAGGGAGGGACGGTCCAGATTGGGGGCAGTACTTC. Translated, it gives CAISRGRDGPDWGQYF.

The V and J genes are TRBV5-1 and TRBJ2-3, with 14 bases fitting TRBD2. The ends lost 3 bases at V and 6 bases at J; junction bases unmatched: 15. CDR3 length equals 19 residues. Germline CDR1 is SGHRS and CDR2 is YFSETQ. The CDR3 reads CASSSLGTSGRLTGDTQYF. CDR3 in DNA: TGCGCCAGCAGCTCGTTGGGGACTAGCGGGAGACTCACAGGTGATACGCAGTATTTT.

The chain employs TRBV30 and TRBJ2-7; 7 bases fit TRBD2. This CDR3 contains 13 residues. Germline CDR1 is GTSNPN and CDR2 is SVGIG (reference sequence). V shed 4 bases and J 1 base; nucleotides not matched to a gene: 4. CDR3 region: CAWKQRGSYEQYF. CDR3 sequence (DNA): TGTGCCTGGAAGCAGCGGGGATCCTACGAGCAGTACTTC.

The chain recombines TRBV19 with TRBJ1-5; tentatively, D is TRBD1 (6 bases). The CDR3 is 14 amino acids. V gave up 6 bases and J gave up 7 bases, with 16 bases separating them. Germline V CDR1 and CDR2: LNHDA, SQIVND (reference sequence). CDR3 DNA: TGTGCCAGTAGAAAACCAGGGGAAGGGCAGCCCCAGCATTTT. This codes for CASRKPGEGQPQHF.

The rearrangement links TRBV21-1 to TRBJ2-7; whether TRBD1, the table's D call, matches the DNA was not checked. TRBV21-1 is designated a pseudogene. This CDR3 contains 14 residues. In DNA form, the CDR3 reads TGTGCCAGCGCCTTAGACAGGGGTATTAACGAGCAGTACTTC. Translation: CASALDRGINEQYF.

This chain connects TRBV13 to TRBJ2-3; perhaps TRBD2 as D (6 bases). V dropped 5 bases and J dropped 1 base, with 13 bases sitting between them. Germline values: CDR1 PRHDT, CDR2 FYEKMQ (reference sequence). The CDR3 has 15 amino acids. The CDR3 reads CASSTTPGGTDTQYF. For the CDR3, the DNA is TGTGCCAGCAGCACGACCCCGGGGGGCACAGATACGCAGTATTTT.

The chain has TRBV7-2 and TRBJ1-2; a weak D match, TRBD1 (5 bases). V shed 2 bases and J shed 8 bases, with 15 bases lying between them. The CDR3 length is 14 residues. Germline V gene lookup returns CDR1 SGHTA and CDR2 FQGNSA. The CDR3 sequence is CASSLTAGLGGYTF. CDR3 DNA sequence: TGTGCCAGCAGCTTAACCGCAGGGCTCGGAGGCTACACCTTC.

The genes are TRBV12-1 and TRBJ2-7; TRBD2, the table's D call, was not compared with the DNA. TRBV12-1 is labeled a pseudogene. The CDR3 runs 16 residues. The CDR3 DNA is TGTGCCAGCAGCCCTAAGCTAGCGGGAGGCACCTACGAGCAGTACTTC. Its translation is CASSPKLAGGTYEQYF.

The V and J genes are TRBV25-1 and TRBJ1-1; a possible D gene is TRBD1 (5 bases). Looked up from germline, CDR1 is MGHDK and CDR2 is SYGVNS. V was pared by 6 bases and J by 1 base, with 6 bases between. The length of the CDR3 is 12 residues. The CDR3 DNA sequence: TGTGCCAGCAGAGGACAGAACACTGAAGCTTTCTTT. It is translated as CASRGQNTEAFF.

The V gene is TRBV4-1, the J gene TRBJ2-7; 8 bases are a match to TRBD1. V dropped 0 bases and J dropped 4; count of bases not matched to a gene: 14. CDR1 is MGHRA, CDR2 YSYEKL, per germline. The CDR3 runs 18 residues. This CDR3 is CASSQDQQGAVLGYEQYF. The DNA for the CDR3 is TGCGCCAGCAGCCAAGATCAGCAGGGGGCAGTTTTAGGGTACGAGCAGTACTTC.

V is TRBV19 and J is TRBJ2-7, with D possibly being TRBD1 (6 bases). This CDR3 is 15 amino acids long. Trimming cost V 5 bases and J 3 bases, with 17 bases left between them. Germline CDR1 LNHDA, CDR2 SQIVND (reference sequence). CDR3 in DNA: TGTGCCAGTAGTCCCGCTTTGGGGGCGGGCTACGAGCAGTACTTC. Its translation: CASSPALGAGYEQYF.

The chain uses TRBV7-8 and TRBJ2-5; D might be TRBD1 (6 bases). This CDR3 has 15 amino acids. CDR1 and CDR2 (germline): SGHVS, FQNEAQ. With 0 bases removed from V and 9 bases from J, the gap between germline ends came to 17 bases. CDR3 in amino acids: CASSLARTAAGPQYF. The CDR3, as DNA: TGTGCCAGCAGCTTAGCGCGGACAGCTGCCGGGCCCCAGTACTTC.

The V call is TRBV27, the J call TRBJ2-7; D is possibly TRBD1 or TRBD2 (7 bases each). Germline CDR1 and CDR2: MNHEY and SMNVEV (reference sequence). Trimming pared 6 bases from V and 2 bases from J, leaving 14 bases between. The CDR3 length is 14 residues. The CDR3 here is CASSLGRGPYEQYF. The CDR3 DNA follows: TGTGCCAGCAGCCTTGGGAGGGGGCCCTACGAGCAGTACTTC.

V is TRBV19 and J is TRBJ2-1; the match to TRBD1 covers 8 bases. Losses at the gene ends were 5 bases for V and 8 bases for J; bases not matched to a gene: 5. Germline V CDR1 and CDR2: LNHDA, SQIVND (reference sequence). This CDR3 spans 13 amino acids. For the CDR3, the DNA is TGTGCCAGTAGTTTCGGACAGGGTGATGAGCAGTTCTTC. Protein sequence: CASSFGQGDEQFF.

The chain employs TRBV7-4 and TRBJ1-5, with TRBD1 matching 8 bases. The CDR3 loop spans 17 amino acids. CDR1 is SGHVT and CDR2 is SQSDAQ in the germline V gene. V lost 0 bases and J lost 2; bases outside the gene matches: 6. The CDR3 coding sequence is TGTGCCAGCAGCTTAGCGCGGCAGGGGGCTCGCAATCAGCCCCAGCATTTT. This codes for CASSLARQGARNQPQHF.

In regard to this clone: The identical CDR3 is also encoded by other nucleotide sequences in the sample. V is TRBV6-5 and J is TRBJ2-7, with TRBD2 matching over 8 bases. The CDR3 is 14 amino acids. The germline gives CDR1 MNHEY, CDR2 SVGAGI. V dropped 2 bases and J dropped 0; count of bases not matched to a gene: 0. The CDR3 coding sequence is TGTGCCAGCAGTTACACTAGCGGCTCCTACGAGCAGTACTTC. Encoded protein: CASSYTSGSYEQYF.

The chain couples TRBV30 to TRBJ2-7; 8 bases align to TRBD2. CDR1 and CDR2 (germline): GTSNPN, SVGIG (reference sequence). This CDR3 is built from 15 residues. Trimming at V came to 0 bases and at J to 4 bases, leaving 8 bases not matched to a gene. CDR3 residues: CAWSVYGRAGYEQYF. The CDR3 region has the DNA TGTGCCTGGAGTGTATACGGGAGGGCCGGGTACGAGCAGTACTTC.

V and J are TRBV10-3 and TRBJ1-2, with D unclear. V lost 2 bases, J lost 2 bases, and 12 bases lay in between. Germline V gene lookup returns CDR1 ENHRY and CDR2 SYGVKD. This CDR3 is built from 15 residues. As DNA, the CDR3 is TGTGCCATCAGTGAGGGCGGCCTTGAGAACTATGGCTACACCTTC. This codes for CAISEGGLENYGYTF.

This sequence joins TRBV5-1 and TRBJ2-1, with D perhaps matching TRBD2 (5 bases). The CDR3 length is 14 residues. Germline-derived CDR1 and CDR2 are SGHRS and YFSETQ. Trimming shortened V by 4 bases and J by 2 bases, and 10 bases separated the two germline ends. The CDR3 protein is CASSIGLTYNEQFF. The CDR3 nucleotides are TGCGCCAGCAGCATAGGACTTACCTACAATGAGCAGTTCTTC.

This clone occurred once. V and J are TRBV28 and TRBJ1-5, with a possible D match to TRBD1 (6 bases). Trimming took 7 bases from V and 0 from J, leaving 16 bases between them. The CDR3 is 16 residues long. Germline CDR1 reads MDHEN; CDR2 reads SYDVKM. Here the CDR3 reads CASKGGSVDSNQPQHF. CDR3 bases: TGTGCCAGCAAGGGGGGCTCAGTGGATAGCAATCAGCCCCAGCATTTT.

The CDR3 bases are TGTGCCAGCAGCTTTTCAGATATTCCCTACGAGCAGTACTTC. Protein product: CASSFSDIPYEQYF. The rearrangement uses TRBV5-5 and TRBJ2-7; no clear D gene. Germline assignment: CDR1 SGHKS and CDR2 YYEKEE (reference sequence). The CDR3 spans 14 residues. V was cut by 2 bases and J by 2 bases, with 11 bases left in between.

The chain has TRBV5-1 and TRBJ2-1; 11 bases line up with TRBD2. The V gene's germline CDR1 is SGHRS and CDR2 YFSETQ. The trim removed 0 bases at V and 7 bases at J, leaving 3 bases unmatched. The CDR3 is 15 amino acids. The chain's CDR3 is CASSLDTSGRNEQFF. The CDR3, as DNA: TGCGCCAGCAGCTTGGATACTAGCGGGAGAAATGAGCAGTTCTTC.

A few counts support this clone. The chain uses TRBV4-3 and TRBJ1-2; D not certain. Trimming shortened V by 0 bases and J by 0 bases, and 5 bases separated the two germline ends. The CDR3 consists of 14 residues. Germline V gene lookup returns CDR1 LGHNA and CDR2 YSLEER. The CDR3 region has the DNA TGCGCCAGCAGCCAAGATTCTTCTAACTATGGCTACACCTTC. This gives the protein CASSQDSSNYGYTF.

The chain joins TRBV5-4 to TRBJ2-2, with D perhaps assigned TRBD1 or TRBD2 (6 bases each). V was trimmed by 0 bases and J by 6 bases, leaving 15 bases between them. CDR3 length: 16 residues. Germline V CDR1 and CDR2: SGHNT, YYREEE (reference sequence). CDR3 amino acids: CASSLAGGEGPGELFF. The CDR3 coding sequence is TGTGCCAGCAGCTTGGCCGGGGGCGAGGGGCCCGGGGAGCTGTTTTTT.

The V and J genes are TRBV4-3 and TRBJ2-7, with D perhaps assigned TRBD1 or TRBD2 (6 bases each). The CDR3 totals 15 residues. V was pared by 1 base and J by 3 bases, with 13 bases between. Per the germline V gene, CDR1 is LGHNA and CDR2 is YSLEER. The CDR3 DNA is TGCGCCAGCAGCCAAGTAGCGGAAGGGGGCTACGAGCAGTACTTC. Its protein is CASSQVAEGGYEQYF.

The CDR3, as DNA: TGTGCCAGCAGTAAGGAACCCACTACTGATGGCTACACCTTC. The encoded protein is CASSKEPTTDGYTF. The chain has TRBV6-5 and TRBJ1-2; D remains unclear. The V end was cut by 5 bases, the J end by 6 bases, with 16 bases between. Germline loops: CDR1 MNHEY, CDR2 SVGAGI. This CDR3 is built from 14 residues.

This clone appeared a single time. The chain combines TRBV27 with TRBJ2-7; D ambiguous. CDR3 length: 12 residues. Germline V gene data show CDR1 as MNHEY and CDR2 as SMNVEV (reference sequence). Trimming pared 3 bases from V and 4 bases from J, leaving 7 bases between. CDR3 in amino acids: CASSLDRYEQYF. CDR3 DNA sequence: TGTGCCAGCAGTTTGGATAGGTACGAGCAGTACTTC.

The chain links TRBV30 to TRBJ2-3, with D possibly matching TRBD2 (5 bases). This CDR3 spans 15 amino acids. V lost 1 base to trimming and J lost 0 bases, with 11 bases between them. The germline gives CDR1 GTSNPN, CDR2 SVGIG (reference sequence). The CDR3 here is CAWSGLAASTDTQYF. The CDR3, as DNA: TGTGCCTGGAGTGGGCTAGCAGCTAGCACAGATACGCAGTATTTT.

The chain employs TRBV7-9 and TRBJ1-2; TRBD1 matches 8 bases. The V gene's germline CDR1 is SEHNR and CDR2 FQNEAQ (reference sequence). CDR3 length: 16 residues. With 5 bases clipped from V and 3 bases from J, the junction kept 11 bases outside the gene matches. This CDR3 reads CASSPTAGGADYGYTF. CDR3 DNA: TGTGCCAGCAGCCCGACGGCAGGGGGCGCGGACTATGGCTACACCTTC. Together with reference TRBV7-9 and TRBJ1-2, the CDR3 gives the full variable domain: DTGVSQNPRHKITKRGQNVTFRCDPISEHNRLYWYRQTLGQGPEFLTYFQNEAQLEKSRLLSDRFSAERPKGSFSTLEIQRTEQGDSAMYLCASSPTAGGADYGYTFGSGTRLTVV.